Listed below are T cell receptor beta chains from one sample, sequenced in a study of cytomegalovirus exposure and HLA in healthy donors. Using immunoSEQ multiplex PCR, the repertoire was profiled, and TCRdb retains in-frame clones only, with some absent. The repertoire holds 55,000 to 85,000 clones, with roughly 69% as singletons. Sequencing was carried out using PBMCs. These receptors all stem from a woman aged 45 to 65 in good health and CMV-seronegative. Both conserved end residues are part of each CDR3. Fields, in order: V gene, clone size, D gene, J gene, CDR3 DNA, CDR3 protein. The D gene is left open where the match is weak. Clone size is stated in some rows and not others, as once, few, many or a class when expanded.

v_call: TRBV5-8; clone_size: few; d_call: TRBD2; j_call: TRBJ2-7; cdr3_nt: TGTGCCAGCAGCTGGGGACTATACGAGCAGTACTTC; cdr3_aa: CASSWGLYEQYF
v_call: TRBV30; clone_size: -; d_call: TRBD1; j_call: TRBJ1-5; cdr3_nt: TGTGCCTGGAGTGTAGGGTGGAGAGGGACAGGAACAAATCAGCCCCAGCATTTT; cdr3_aa: CAWSVGWRGTGTNQPQHF
v_call: TRBV27; clone_size: -; d_call: TRBD1; j_call: TRBJ1-2; cdr3_nt: TGTGCCAGCAGTGTTGGGGACAGAGGTTCCCTCTATGGCTACACCTTC; cdr3_aa: CASSVGDRGSLYGYTF
v_call: TRBV25-1; clone_size: few; d_call: -; j_call: TRBJ2-1; cdr3_nt: TGTGCCATCCCCCCCGGAGGACTATACAATGAGCAGTTCTTC; cdr3_aa: CAIPPGGLYNEQFF
v_call: TRBV29-1; clone_size: -; d_call: TRBD1; j_call: TRBJ1-5; cdr3_nt: TGCAGCGTTGAGAGGGGGCCGGGTCAGCCCCAGCATTTT; cdr3_aa: CSVERGPGQPQHF
v_call: TRBV5-4; clone_size: -; d_call: -; j_call: TRBJ1-2; cdr3_nt: TGTGCCAGCAGCCCTCCGCGGAACTATGGCTACACCTTC; cdr3_aa: CASSPPRNYGYTF
v_call: TRBV7-2; clone_size: -; d_call: TRBD2; j_call: TRBJ2-1; cdr3_nt: TGTGCCAGCAGCCCCCGTGGGGTGGCGGGAGTAATCAATGAGCAGTTCTTC; cdr3_aa: CASSPRGVAGVINEQFF
v_call: TRBV2; clone_size: -; d_call: -; j_call: TRBJ2-5; cdr3_nt: TGTGCCAGCAGTGAAGAGGTACAGCTCGGGAGGACCCAGTACTTC; cdr3_aa: CASSEEVQLGRTQYF
v_call: TRBV29-1; clone_size: few; d_call: TRBD2; j_call: TRBJ2-7; cdr3_nt: TGCAGCGTTGCCGGGGGGGCTGGGTACGAGCAGTACTTC; cdr3_aa: CSVAGGAGYEQYF
v_call: TRBV11-3; clone_size: -; d_call: TRBD2; j_call: TRBJ2-2; cdr3_nt: TGTGCCAGCAGCCCGTTAGCGGGAGGCACCGGGGAGCTGTTTTTT; cdr3_aa: CASSPLAGGTGELFF
v_call: TRBV27; clone_size: -; d_call: -; j_call: TRBJ1-1; cdr3_nt: TGTGCCAGCAGTTTCGTGAGGGTGATCACTGAAGCTTTCTTT; cdr3_aa: CASSFVRVITEAFF
v_call: TRBV30; clone_size: -; d_call: -; j_call: TRBJ2-7; cdr3_nt: TGTGCCTGGTCGGGGGTGGTGGGGGAGCAGTACTTC; cdr3_aa: CAWSGVVGEQYF
v_call: TRBV11-2; clone_size: -; d_call: -; j_call: TRBJ2-7; cdr3_nt: TGTGCCAGCAGCTTAGGCCGGGGACAACCCGAGCAGTACTTC; cdr3_aa: CASSLGRGQPEQYF
v_call: TRBV4-2; clone_size: few; d_call: TRBD1; j_call: TRBJ1-3; cdr3_nt: TGTGCCAGCAGCCTACAGGGGGCGAGCTCTGGAAACACCATATATTTT; cdr3_aa: CASSLQGASSGNTIYF
v_call: TRBV28; clone_size: -; d_call: TRBD1; j_call: TRBJ2-2; cdr3_nt: TGTGCCAGCAGTCAGGGGACAGGTGTCACCGGGGAGCTGTTTTTT; cdr3_aa: CASSQGTGVTGELFF
v_call: TRBV7-2; clone_size: -; d_call: -; j_call: TRBJ2-3; cdr3_nt: TGTGCCAGCCGGTATGCGGGAATCGGAACAGATACGCAGTATTTT; cdr3_aa: CASRYAGIGTDTQYF
v_call: TRBV18; clone_size: -; d_call: -; j_call: TRBJ2-7; cdr3_nt: TGTGCCAGCTCACCTAGGGCCGCGGGCTACGAGCAGTACTTC; cdr3_aa: CASSPRAAGYEQYF
v_call: TRBV4-1; clone_size: many; d_call: -; j_call: TRBJ2-3; cdr3_nt: TGCGCCAGCAGCCAACTTGGACTACCTACAGATACGCAGTATTTT; cdr3_aa: CASSQLGLPTDTQYF
v_call: TRBV18; clone_size: -; d_call: TRBD1; j_call: TRBJ2-7; cdr3_nt: TGTGCCAGCTCACCGGACAGGAACACCTACGAGCAGTACTTC; cdr3_aa: CASSPDRNTYEQYF
v_call: TRBV28; clone_size: -; d_call: TRBD2; j_call: TRBJ2-1; cdr3_nt: TGTGCCAGCAGTTTTCCGCGGGGAAGCGGGAGGGCCCAAGATGAGCAGTTCTTC; cdr3_aa: CASSFPRGSGRAQDEQFF
v_call: TRBV5-5; clone_size: -; d_call: -; j_call: TRBJ1-1; cdr3_nt: TGTGCCAGCAGCCCACAGGGTAGTACGAACACTGAAGCTTTCTTT; cdr3_aa: CASSPQGSTNTEAFF
v_call: TRBV4-3; clone_size: few; d_call: -; j_call: TRBJ2-3; cdr3_nt: TGCGCCAGCAGCCAAGACCAGCGGCCTAGCACAGATACGCAGTATTTT; cdr3_aa: CASSQDQRPSTDTQYF
v_call: TRBV19; clone_size: -; d_call: -; j_call: TRBJ2-7; cdr3_nt: TGTGCCAGTAGTATGGCAGGCACCTCCTACGAGCAGTACTTC; cdr3_aa: CASSMAGTSYEQYF
v_call: TRBV4-3; clone_size: few; d_call: -; j_call: TRBJ1-5; cdr3_nt: TGCGCCAGCAGCCAAGGCCGGAGCAATCAGCCCCAGCATTTT; cdr3_aa: CASSQGRSNQPQHF
v_call: TRBV7-3; clone_size: few; d_call: -; j_call: TRBJ2-5; cdr3_nt: TGTGCCAGCAGCTCCTTCAGTACGCCCACGGAGACCCAGTACTTC; cdr3_aa: CASSSFSTPTETQYF
v_call: TRBV7-9; clone_size: -; d_call: TRBD1; j_call: TRBJ1-2; cdr3_nt: TGTGCCAGCAGCTCTGTACAGGGGACAGGGGGCGGCTACACCTTC; cdr3_aa: CASSSVQGTGGGYTF
v_call: TRBV5-6; clone_size: -; d_call: TRBD2; j_call: TRBJ2-7; cdr3_nt: TGTGCCAGCAGCGAGAAAAGCGGGGGGTCCTACGAGCAGTACTTC; cdr3_aa: CASSEKSGGSYEQYF
v_call: TRBV7-2; clone_size: once; d_call: TRBD2; j_call: TRBJ2-5; cdr3_nt: TGTGCCAGCAGCTACCTTGTGGTAGCGGGGAATCAAGAGACCCAGTACTTC; cdr3_aa: CASSYLVVAGNQETQYF
v_call: TRBV7-8; clone_size: once; d_call: -; j_call: TRBJ2-7; cdr3_nt: TGTGCCAGCGCTGGCGGGGTGGACTACGAGCAGTACTTC; cdr3_aa: CASAGGVDYEQYF
v_call: TRBV4-1; clone_size: -; d_call: -; j_call: TRBJ1-5; cdr3_nt: TGCGCCAGCAGCCAAGAGGGCGGGGTCGCTTATCGCAATCAGCCCCAGCATTTT; cdr3_aa: CASSQEGGVAYRNQPQHF
v_call: TRBV10-3; clone_size: -; d_call: TRBD1; j_call: TRBJ1-4; cdr3_nt: TGTGCCATCAGTACAGGGGAGCCTTTTGAAAAACTGTTTTTT; cdr3_aa: CAISTGEPFEKLFF
v_call: TRBV28; clone_size: -; d_call: -; j_call: TRBJ1-1; cdr3_nt: TGTGCCAGCAGTTCGTCCCTGGGAGGGAACACTGAAGCTTTCTTT; cdr3_aa: CASSSSLGGNTEAFF
v_call: TRBV11-3; clone_size: once; d_call: -; j_call: TRBJ2-7; cdr3_nt: TGTGCCAGCAGCTCAGGCGGATCAGGGCTCCACGAGCAGTACTTC; cdr3_aa: CASSSGGSGLHEQYF
v_call: TRBV11-2; clone_size: -; d_call: TRBD1; j_call: TRBJ2-7; cdr3_nt: TGTGCCAGCAGCTTAGATCCCCGCCGGTGGGACAGGGTATCCGAGCAGTACTTC; cdr3_aa: CASSLDPRRWDRVSEQYF
v_call: TRBV7-9; clone_size: few; d_call: -; j_call: TRBJ1-5; cdr3_nt: TGTGCCAGCAGCTTAGGGGTGGGACAAAGGGGTCAGCCCCAGCATTTT; cdr3_aa: CASSLGVGQRGQPQHF
v_call: TRBV9; clone_size: -; d_call: -; j_call: TRBJ1-2; cdr3_nt: TGTGCCAGCAGCGTAGGCAGGAACTATGGCTACACCTTC; cdr3_aa: CASSVGRNYGYTF